The 27 T cell receptor beta chains in this list originate from one sample, sequenced in a study of Ad26.COV2.S vaccination and SARS-CoV-2 variants. Produced via immunoSEQ multiplex PCR; TCRdb's table is partial and in-frame only. The sample includes 200,000 to 300,000 clones, around 87% seen only once; the top ten take 9.5% to 12%. The treatment: some 19 received Ad26.COV2.S at low or high dose, single or two shots; roughly 5 received placebo; per-sample allocation not given. Samples were taken on day 63 after the first vaccine or placebo injection. The sample consisted of peripheral blood, taken in a trial of Ad26.COV2.S vaccine versus placebo. These receptors originate from a person aged 18 to 59 who received the Ad26.COV2.S COVID-19 vaccine or a placebo.

The rearrangement links TRBV4-3 to TRBJ2-7; the D is unclear. Trimming took off 4 bases at V and 0 bases at J, with 10 bases between the two ends. From germline, CDR1 is LGHNA and CDR2 YSLEER. The CDR3 has 14 residues. The chain's CDR3 is CASSLRPTSYEQYF. The CDR3 nucleotides read TGCGCCAGCAGCCTAAGACCGACCTCCTACGAGCAGTACTTC.

The chain links TRBV28 to TRBJ2-3; D is perhaps TRBD1 (5 bases). CDR3 size: 15 residues. Trimming pared 7 bases from V and 0 bases from J, leaving 14 bases between. CDR1 and CDR2 (germline): MDHEN, SYDVKM. The CDR3 spells CASIRQGTSTDTQYF. DNA of the CDR3: TGTGCCAGCATTAGGCAGGGTACTAGCACAGATACGCAGTATTTT.

This chain connects TRBV28 to TRBJ2-5; D is ambiguous. This CDR3 is built from 13 residues. V lost 2 bases and J 5 bases, leaving 9 bases between the germline ends. The germline CDR1 and CDR2 sequences are MDHEN and SYDVKM. In DNA, the CDR3 is TGTGCCAGCAGTTTAGTTGGGGTGGAGACCCAGTACTTC. This encodes CASSLVGVETQYF.

On this clone: Other DNA sequences in this sample translate to the same CDR3. This chain links TRBV5-4 with TRBJ2-5; D unresolved. Germline values: CDR1 SGHNT, CDR2 YYREEE (reference sequence). The CDR3 totals 13 residues. V gave up 1 base and J gave up 1 base, with 5 bases separating them. CDR3 amino acids: CASSLPGQETQYF. In DNA, the CDR3 is TGTGCCAGCAGCTTGCCGGGCCAAGAGACCCAGTACTTC.

The V and J genes are TRBV25-1 and TRBJ2-1, with D perhaps being TRBD1 or TRBD2 (6 bases each). The CDR3 sequence is 16 residues long. Germline V lookup: CDR1 MGHDK, CDR2 SYGVNS. The V end was cut by 5 bases, the J end by 0 bases, with 14 bases between. The CDR3 coding sequence is TGTGCCAGCAGTAGGGGGGCCGGAAGCTCCTACAATGAGCAGTTCTTC. Translating it yields CASSRGAGSSYNEQFF. The variable domain in full, with the rest retrieved from reference TRBV25-1 and TRBJ2-1, is EADIYQTPRYLVIGTGKKITLECSQTMGHDKMYWYQQDPGMELHLIHYSYGVNSTEKGDLSSESTVSRIRTEHFPLTLESARPSHTSQYLCASSRGAGSSYNEQFFGPGTRLTVL.

This clone was detected once. The rearrangement links TRBV20-1 to TRBJ2-5; D call uncertain. Germline V lookup: CDR1 DFQATT, CDR2 SNEGSKA (reference sequence). The germline V and J ends were trimmed by 5 bases and 1 base, with 2 bases remaining between them. The CDR3 totals 10 residues. As DNA, the CDR3 is TGCAGTGCTCTCCAAGAGACCCAGTACTTC. Translation: CSALQETQYF.

This clone was counted a few times. The genes are TRBV6-2 or TRBV6-3 and TRBJ2-7; perhaps TRBD1 as D (5 bases). The ends were cut back, 4 bases at V and 4 bases at J, with 11 bases in the middle. The CDR3 consists of 13 residues. Germline V lookup: CDR1 MNHEY, CDR2 SVGEGT. The CDR3 DNA reads TGTGCCAGCAGTTCTAGACAGCTTTACGAGCAGTACTTC. It is translated as CASSSRQLYEQYF.

This sequence joins TRBV5-4 and TRBJ1-6; D is possibly TRBD1 (5 bases). CDR1 is SGHNT, CDR2 YYREEE, per germline (reference sequence). The CDR3 is 15 amino acids. V gave up 0 bases and J gave up 8 bases, with 12 bases separating them. The CDR3 nucleotides are TGTGCCAGCAGCTTGGCCCCCGGGACGGATTCACCCCTCCACTTT. Its translation: CASSLAPGTDSPLHF.

The V and J genes are TRBV7-3 and TRBJ2-1; possible D gene TRBD1, 5 bases. CDR1 is SGHTA and CDR2 is FQGTGA in the germline V gene. Trimming shortened V by 4 bases and J by 8 bases, and 12 bases separated the two germline ends. The CDR3 length is 13 residues. The CDR3 protein is CASSSGPGDEQFF. For the CDR3, the DNA is TGTGCCAGCAGCTCAGGGCCCGGTGATGAGCAGTTCTTC.

This chain joins TRBV2 and TRBJ2-3; 12 bases line up with TRBD1. With V trimmed by 4 bases and J by 8 bases, 10 bases remained unmatched. CDR1 SNHLY and CDR2 FYNNEI come from the germline V gene. The CDR3 is made up of 16 amino acids. CDR3 region: CASSAGQGAIPGTQYF. The CDR3 DNA follows: TGTGCCAGCAGTGCGGGACAGGGGGCCATTCCAGGTACGCAGTATTTT.

The chain carries TRBV18 and TRBJ2-1, with D hard to call. The CDR3 loop spans 13 amino acids. Germline V gene sequence: CDR1 KGHSH, CDR2 LQKENI. Trimming cost V 2 bases and J 7 bases, with 9 bases left between them. DNA for the CDR3: TGTGCCAGCTCACCAAAGGTACCGAATGAGCAGTTCTTC. Translation gives CASSPKVPNEQFF.

V is TRBV4-2 and J is TRBJ1-6; D gene uncertain. From germline, CDR1 is LGHNA and CDR2 YNFKEQ. V shed 3 bases and J shed 6 bases, with 12 bases lying between them. This CDR3 is built from 15 residues. Here the CDR3 DNA reads TGTGCCAGCAGCCAGACATCCCAGGCTAATTCACCCCTCCACTTT. Residues: CASSQTSQANSPLHF.

V usage is TRBV7-8 and J usage is TRBJ1-4; a possible D gene is TRBD1 (6 bases). Germline assignment: CDR1 SGHVS and CDR2 FQNEAQ. V lost 1 base to trimming and J lost 1 base, with 10 bases between them. This CDR3 comprises 16 residues. CDR3 residues: CASSLGIRGTNEKLFF. The CDR3 coding sequence is TGTGCCAGCAGCTTAGGTATCAGGGGAACTAATGAAAAACTGTTTTTT.

On this clone: This sample includes further DNA sequences coding for the same CDR3. The chain joins TRBV30 to TRBJ2-3; D remains unclear. V lost 0 bases and J 3 bases, leaving 7 bases between the germline ends. The CDR3 length is 13 residues. Germline V gene data show CDR1 as GTSNPN and CDR2 as SVGIG (reference sequence). DNA for the CDR3: TGTGCCTGGAGTGTGGGCAGTACAGATACGCAGTATTTT. Protein sequence: CAWSVGSTDTQYF.

The CDR3 spells CASSPQGRGLNEAFF. The CDR3 coding sequence is TGTGCCAGCAGTCCCCAAGGGCGGGGGTTGAATGAAGCTTTCTTT. J is TRBJ1-1 and V is TRBV6-2 or TRBV6-3; TRBD1 might be the D (5 bases). Germline CDR1 and CDR2: MNHEY and SVGEGT. The CDR3 has 15 residues. Trimming removed 5 bases from V and 7 bases from J, with 20 bases in between.

The chain couples TRBV19 to TRBJ1-1; no reliable D call. Germline values: CDR1 LNHDA, CDR2 SQIVND (reference sequence). Trimming took 11 bases from V and 1 from J, leaving 11 bases between them. This CDR3 contains 12 residues. In DNA, the CDR3 is TGTGCCGCCTTAGGTCGGAACACTGAAGCTTTCTTT. It codes for CAALGRNTEAFF.

V is TRBV21-1 and J is TRBJ1-1; the table's D call TRBD1 went unverified against the DNA. TRBV21-1 corresponds to a pseudogene. This CDR3 spans 20 amino acids. CDR3 in DNA: TGTGCCAGCAGCAAAGGGGCGACAGGGGGCCTCCCTGGTCCCCCCGCTGAAGCTTTCTTT. Translated, it gives CASSKGATGGLPGPPAEAFF.

V usage is TRBV30 and J usage is TRBJ1-6; 9 nucleotides align to TRBD1. From germline, CDR1 is GTSNPN and CDR2 SVGIG (reference sequence). The CDR3 has 15 residues. J was trimmed by 10 bases and V by 4 bases; bases with no gene match: 11. The DNA for the CDR3 is TGTGCCTGGACTCCCGGGGACAGGGCTTTCTCACCCCTCCACTTT. This gives the protein CAWTPGDRAFSPLHF.

The chain combines TRBV9 with TRBJ1-1; TRBD1 is a possible D gene (5 bases). This CDR3 region has 15 residues. Germline values: CDR1 SGDLS, CDR2 YYNGEE. Trimming left V 3 bases short and J 7 bases short, with 19 bases between. As DNA, the CDR3 is TGTGCCAGCAGCGCCGAGGGGAGGCCCTTCGGTGAAGCTTTCTTT. Translating gives CASSAEGRPFGEAFF.

The gene calls are TRBV19 and TRBJ2-3; D is ambiguous. With 6 bases removed from V and 2 bases from J, the gap between germline ends came to 18 bases. Germline loops: CDR1 LNHDA, CDR2 SQIVND (reference sequence). The CDR3 spans 16 residues. The CDR3 DNA is TGTGCCAGTAGCGAAAAGAGGACGGAAATCACAGATACGCAGTATTTT. It codes for CASSEKRTEITDTQYF.

This chain links TRBV7-9 with TRBJ1-6, with a weak D call TRBD1 (6 bases). Between the trimmed V and J ends, which lost 4 bases and 4 bases, there was a span of 14 bases. CDR1 and CDR2 from the germline V gene are SEHNR and FQNEAQ (reference sequence). The CDR3 runs 16 residues. CDR3 sequence reads: CASSSSGGAYNSPLHF. Written as DNA, the CDR3 is TGTGCCAGCAGCTCCTCCGGGGGGGCATATAATTCACCCCTCCACTTT.

Notes on this clone: The junction differs from germline at one of its ends, possibly a read error. Distinct nucleotide sequences in the sample also encode this CDR3. V is TRBV7-9 and J is TRBJ2-3, with 11 bases lining up with TRBD2. The germline gives CDR1 SEHNR, CDR2 FQNEAQ (reference sequence). The CDR3 length is 15 residues. CDR3 sequence: CASSLAGGSTDTQYF. The CDR3 DNA reads TGTGCCAGCAGCCTAGCGGGGGGCAGCACAGATACGCAGTATTTT.

The chain has TRBV9 and TRBJ1-1; 8 bases align to TRBD1. This CDR3 is built from 15 residues. V shed 0 bases and J 1 base; nucleotides not matched to a gene: 2. Germline CDR1 SGDLS, CDR2 YYNGEE. The CDR3 DNA reads TGTGCCAGCAGCGTAGGGACAGGGACGAACACTGAAGCTTTCTTT. Protein product: CASSVGTGTNTEAFF.

This clone was observed a single time. The chain uses TRBV5-1 and TRBJ2-3; unclear D gene. Per germline, CDR1 SGHRS and CDR2 YFSETQ. Between the trimmed V and J ends, which lost 2 bases and 0 bases, there was a span of 7 bases. The CDR3 length is 14 residues. The DNA for the CDR3 is TGCGCCAGCAGCTTATGGGAAAGCACAGATACGCAGTATTTT. As protein: CASSLWESTDTQYF.

The J gene is TRBJ2-7, the V gene TRBV15, with 11 bases that match TRBD1. CDR1 is LNHNV and CDR2 is YYDKDF in the germline V gene (reference sequence). V trimming: 3 bases; J trimming: 5 bases; junction bases outside the gene matches: 9. The CDR3 spans 16 residues. The DNA of the CDR3 is TGTGCCACCAGCAGCGCTATGGACAGGGGGCTGAACGAGCAGTACTTC. Protein sequence: CATSSAMDRGLNEQYF.

The chain links TRBV19 to TRBJ2-7, with 9 bases fitting TRBD1. CDR1 and CDR2 from the germline V gene are LNHDA and SQIVND (reference sequence). V shed 5 bases and J 2 bases; nucleotides not matched to a gene: 7. The CDR3 length is 15 residues. CDR3 amino acids: CASSPSQGAAYEQYF. In nucleotides, the CDR3 is TGTGCCAGTAGTCCTTCACAGGGGGCGGCCTACGAGCAGTACTTC.

The rearrangement joins TRBV7-8 to TRBJ2-7; 7 bases are shared with TRBD1. Germline trimming cut 2 bases from V and 5 bases from J; bases unmatched to any gene: 6. From germline, CDR1 is SGHVS and CDR2 FQNEAQ. The CDR3 is 14 amino acids. The CDR3 reads CASSLLGGSHEQYF. In DNA, the CDR3 is TGTGCCAGCAGCTTATTAGGGGGCAGCCACGAGCAGTACTTC.